Shown below are 21 T cell receptor beta chains from a single sample sequenced in a study of cytomegalovirus exposure and HLA in healthy donors. A multiplex PCR was run with 60 Vbeta primers and 13 Jbeta primers. Produced via immunoSEQ multiplex PCR; TCRdb's table is partial and in-frame only. This repertoire shows about 130,000 clones, roughly 71% found once; its top ten account for around 4%. The sample taken for sequencing was PBMCs. The receptors come from a woman aged 45-59 years in good health and CMV-seropositive.

The chain joins TRBV4-3 to TRBJ2-3; TRBD2 matches at 13 bases. From germline, CDR1 is LGHNA and CDR2 YSLEER. This CDR3 contains 16 residues. The J segment lost 6 bases and the V segment lost 0 bases, leaving 3 bases of the junction unmatched. CDR3 sequence (DNA): TGCGCCAGCAGCCAAGAACTAGCGGGGGGGCGCGATACGCAGTATTTT. Protein sequence: CASSQELAGGRDTQYF.

CDR3 nucleotide sequence: TGCGCCAGCTCGACCCGGGACATCGGCTCCTACGAGCAGTACTTC. Encoded protein: CASSTRDIGSYEQYF. V and J are TRBV5-1 and TRBJ2-7, with D possibly TRBD1 on 6 matching bases. The CDR3 has 15 amino acids. V shed 7 bases and J shed 0 bases, with 17 bases lying between them. In germline, CDR1 is SGHRS, CDR2 YFSETQ.

This chain links TRBV6-4 with TRBJ1-2, with 8 bases aligning to TRBD1. V was pared by 7 bases and J by 7 bases, with 5 bases of the junction left unmatched. The germline V gene encodes CDR1 MRHNA and CDR2 SNTAGT. This CDR3 contains 12 residues. In DNA form, the CDR3 reads TGTGCCAGCACCCCAGGGGGCTCTGGCTACACCTTC. Encoded protein: CASTPGGSGYTF.

The chain is built from TRBV4-1 and TRBJ2-5; TRBD1 might be the D (5 bases). The V end was cut by 1 base, the J end by 4 bases, with 7 bases between. Germline V CDR1 and CDR2: MGHRA, YSYEKL. CDR3 length: 13 residues. The CDR3 is CASSQVGRETQYF. The CDR3, as DNA: TGCGCCAGCAGCCAAGTGGGGCGAGAGACCCAGTACTTC.

On this clone: The same CDR3 can be traced to other DNA sequences in this sample. This chain links TRBV7-9 with TRBJ2-5; tentative D call: TRBD1 (5 bases). Per germline, CDR1 SEHNR and CDR2 FQNEAQ (reference sequence). V lost 5 bases and J 2 bases, leaving 12 bases between the germline ends. This CDR3 region has 14 residues. The CDR3, as DNA: TGTGCCAGCAGCCCAGGACACGGACAAGAGACCCAGTACTTC. Translating it yields CASSPGHGQETQYF.

The gene calls are TRBV18 and TRBJ2-7, with D perhaps TRBD1 (6 bases). The CDR3 has 14 amino acids. Trimming took off 3 bases at V and 9 bases at J, with 18 bases between the two ends. The V gene's germline CDR1 is KGHSH and CDR2 LQKENI. CDR3: CASSPGDTPSLQYF. CDR3 sequence (DNA): TGTGCCAGCTCACCGGGGGACACTCCAAGCTTGCAGTACTTC.

V usage is TRBV7-2 and J usage is TRBJ2-7; 9 bases map to TRBD2. The V and J ends lost 4 bases and 4 bases, in that order; junction bases with no gene match: 8. This CDR3 spans 15 amino acids. The germline gives CDR1 SGHTA, CDR2 FQGNSA. CDR3 sequence (DNA): TGTGCCAGCAGCTCCCGGCTAGCGGGGAGATACGAGCAGTACTTC. This gives the protein CASSSRLAGRYEQYF.

The CDR3 is CASSVASVNTEAFF. The DNA of the CDR3 is TGTGCCAGCAGCGTAGCGTCAGTTAACACTGAAGCTTTCTTT. The rearrangement links TRBV9 to TRBJ1-1; D ambiguous. Trimming took off 0 bases at V and 2 bases at J, with 8 bases between the two ends. Germline V gene lookup returns CDR1 SGDLS and CDR2 YYNGEE. This CDR3 region has 14 residues.

The chain combines TRBV6-5 with TRBJ2-2, with 13 bases that match TRBD2. The germline gives CDR1 MNHEY, CDR2 SVGAGI. The CDR3 contains 15 residues. V shed 6 bases and J 6 bases; nucleotides not matched to a gene: 4. The CDR3 protein is CASRQLAGGPGELFF. The CDR3 DNA follows: TGTGCCAGCAGGCAACTAGCGGGGGGGCCCGGGGAGCTGTTTTTT.

This clone has a single count. The CDR3 DNA is TGTGCCGCGGCGGCGGAGGGCTATGGCTACACCTTC. This translates into CAAAAEGYGYTF. The gene calls are TRBV28 and TRBJ1-2; D unclear. Germline V gene data show CDR1 as MDHEN and CDR2 as SYDVKM. V lost 11 bases, J lost 4 bases, and 14 bases lay in between. This CDR3 is 12 amino acids long.

A single count supports this clone. The chain has TRBV30 and TRBJ1-5; the D gene is possibly TRBD1 (6 bases). Germline V gene lookup returns CDR1 GTSNPN and CDR2 SVGIG (reference sequence). This CDR3 comprises 16 residues. V gave up 6 bases and J gave up 6 bases, with 24 bases separating them. The CDR3 nucleotides read TGTGCCTGTTCTTTTCCCATCACGGGGGGCATTCAGCCCCAGCATTTT. Its translation is CACSFPITGGIQPQHF.

The rearrangement uses TRBV28 and TRBJ1-2, with TRBD1 as a possible D gene (6 bases). The CDR3 totals 17 residues. CDR1 and CDR2 from the germline V gene are MDHEN and SYDVKM. V was clipped by 2 bases and J by 0 bases, with 16 bases between them. As DNA, the CDR3 is TGTGCCAGCAGTTTACTTGGACAGAGCGAGGCTAACTATGGCTACACCTTC. Protein sequence: CASSLLGQSEANYGYTF.

The chain uses TRBV4-1 and TRBJ2-5, with 10 positions matching TRBD2. V shed 2 bases and J 5 bases; nucleotides not matched to a gene: 8. This CDR3 spans 16 amino acids. The germline V gene has CDR1 MGHRA and CDR2 YSYEKL. The CDR3 loop reads CASSQYSGGLGETQYF. DNA of the CDR3: TGCGCCAGCAGCCAATATAGCGGGGGGTTAGGGGAGACCCAGTACTTC.

The genes are TRBV11-2 and TRBJ2-1, with D unclear. V was trimmed by 6 bases and J by 4 bases, leaving 7 bases between them. Germline loops: CDR1 SGHAT, CDR2 FQNNGV. The CDR3 totals 12 residues. The CDR3 DNA reads TGTGCCAGCAGACCGGGTTACAATGAGCAGTTCTTC. As protein: CASRPGYNEQFF.

V and J are TRBV6-6 and TRBJ2-7, with D possibly TRBD1 on 6 matching bases. V was trimmed by 2 bases and J by 7 bases, leaving 12 bases between them. The CDR3 totals 13 residues. The germline V gene has CDR1 MNHNY and CDR2 SVGAGI (reference sequence). This CDR3 is CASSYPGAVEQYF. The CDR3 DNA reads TGTGCCAGCAGTTACCCAGGGGCTGTTGAGCAGTACTTC.

The V call is TRBV29-1, the J call TRBJ2-3, with TRBD1 as a possible D gene (5 bases). The V end lost 7 bases, the J end lost 5 bases, and 16 bases lay between the germline ends. CDR1 and CDR2 (germline): SQVTM, ANQGSEA. The CDR3 runs to 13 residues. The CDR3 DNA reads TGCAGCGCCGCAGGCCAGGGTGGAGATACGCAGTATTTT. Its protein product is CSAAGQGGDTQYF.

This clone occurred once. The chain is built from TRBV10-1 and TRBJ2-1, with TRBD2 matching over 9 bases. The CDR3 extends over 16 amino acids. V shed 3 bases, J shed 6 bases, and the junction held 9 bases outside the gene matches. In germline, CDR1 is WNHNN, CDR2 SYGVQD (reference sequence). Here the CDR3 reads CASSEATAGGLNEQFF. The CDR3 bases are TGCGCCAGCAGTGAAGCCACGGCGGGGGGGCTCAATGAGCAGTTCTTC.

The chain joins TRBV9 to TRBJ2-2, with 10 bases matching TRBD2. The V gene's germline CDR1 is SGDLS and CDR2 YYNGEE. With V trimmed by 2 bases and J by 4 bases, 2 bases remained unmatched. The CDR3 length is 15 residues. The CDR3 DNA reads as TGTGCCAGCAGCGTTAGCGGGGGGTTCACCGGGGAGCTGTTTTTT. Translated, it gives CASSVSGGFTGELFF.

This chain uses TRBV19 with TRBJ2-7, with 11 bases aligning to TRBD2. Losses at the gene ends were 5 bases for V and 3 bases for J; bases not matched to a gene: 9. CDR1 and CDR2 from the germline V gene are LNHDA and SQIVND (reference sequence). The CDR3 sequence is 16 residues long. CDR3 DNA sequence: TGTGCCAGTAGTCAATCGACTAGCGGGGTCGGCTACGAGCAGTACTTC. Protein product: CASSQSTSGVGYEQYF.

The chain uses TRBV4-2 and TRBJ1-6; the match to TRBD1 covers 7 bases. Losses at the gene ends were 2 bases for V and 5 bases for J; bases not matched to a gene: 3. Germline assignment: CDR1 LGHNA and CDR2 YNFKEQ. The CDR3 contains 15 residues. CDR3 sequence reads: CASSQNRGDNSPLHF. Written as DNA, the CDR3 is TGTGCCAGCAGCCAAAACAGGGGAGATAATTCACCCCTCCACTTT.

CDR3 region: CASSLERQLAGYTF. In DNA form, the CDR3 reads TGTGCCAGCAGCTTAGAACGACAGTTGGCTGGCTACACCTTC. The V call is TRBV7-2, the J call TRBJ1-2; TRBD1 might be the D (5 bases). Germline CDR1 reads SGHTA; CDR2 reads FQGNSA. The CDR3 length is 14 residues. The V and J ends lost 1 base and 7 bases respectively, with 13 bases between them. The variable domain in full, with the rest retrieved from reference TRBV7-2 and TRBJ1-2, is GAGVSQSPSNKVTEKGKDVELRCDPISGHTALYWYRQSLGQGLEFLIYFQGNSAPDKSGLPSDRFSAERTGGSVSTLTIQRTQQEDSAVYLCASSLERQLAGYTFGSGTRLTVV.